This T cell receptor (beta chain) was recovered during a study of T cell repertoires in cytomegalovirus infection. Across the whole study: CMV epitopes used comprised recently identified HLA-C-restricted ones and well-studied HLA-B-restricted ones. Public TCR beta signatures were indicative of both CMV infection and a matching HLA type.

Each CDR3 protein is one row after TCRdb ran MiXCR on the reads. The data contain roughly 920,000 distinct CDR3 sequences, around 29% of them singletons. This CDR3 spans 16 amino acids. Germline V gives CDR1 LNHNV, CDR2 YYDKDF (reference sequence). Between the trimmed V and J ends, which lost 0 bases and 7 bases, there was a span of 13 bases. Overall study findings and caveats: Clonotypes of TCR beta that were HLA-C-restricted and CMV-specific dominated the ex vivo response. CMV carriers with the relevant HLA were identified by cumulative public TCR beta family frequency.

This clonotype was counted a single time. Its matching antigen is unknown. This clonotype was sampled from a human donor in good health (CMV status not recorded). Some clones in this sample may be carry-over from other donors' samples. Sequenced here: cultured CD8+ T cells from PBMCs, sampled from culture after CMV antigen stimulation. The gene calls are TRBV15 and TRBJ1-6; D possibly corresponds to TRBD1 (5 bases). The CDR3 bases are TGTGCCACCAGCAGAGATCGGGGACGTACGAATTCACCCCTCCACTTT. Residues: CATSRDRGRTNSPLHF. Combining the CDR3 with reference TRBV15 and TRBJ1-6 gives the whole variable domain DAMVIQNPRYQVTQFGKPVTLSCSQTLNHNVMYWYQQKSSQAPKLLFHYYDKDFNNEADTPDNFQSRRPNTSFCFLDIRSPGLGDTAMYLCATSRDRGRTNSPLHFGNGTRLTVT.